The T cell receptor (beta chain) under discussion was sequenced for a study of cytotoxic CD8 clonotypes in ibrutinib-treated CLL. Study at large: In all, roughly 11 patients were relapsed/refractory, under 16 were treatment-naive and roughly 18 were IGHV unmutated.

Per germline, CDR1 SEHNR and CDR2 FQNEAQ (reference sequence). The CDR3 runs 14 residues. Trimming shortened V by 7 bases and J by 7 bases, and 17 bases separated the two germline ends. TCRdb's table, derived via immunoSEQ multiplex PCR, lists solely in-frame clones and lacks some. Here the sample spans roughly 150,000 clones, approximately 84% being singletons. This chain links TRBV7-9 with TRBJ2-1, with D maybe TRBD2 (5 bases). The source material was PBMCs, sampled after 24 months of ibrutinib treatment. This clonotype originated in a human donor with chronic lymphocytic leukemia. This chain's CDR3 is CASTSAAGLNEQFF. The CDR3 DNA reads TGTGCCAGCACCTCGGCCGCGGGCCTGAATGAGCAGTTCTTC.